These T cell receptor beta chains were read from a single sample in a study of blood T cell repertoires in COVID-19. Profiling relied on immunoSEQ multiplex PCR, and the TCRdb table lists in-frame clones only, not all of them. The data show 24,000 or so clones, with 80% to 90% seen just once and roughly 14% held by the top ten. Source material: peripheral blood. The receptor source for this set is a human donor in a cohort sampled during active COVID-19. The donor label of this sample is uncertain. Each CDR3 is given with its conserved first and last residue.

J: TRBJ1-2; length: 15; V: TRBV19; CDR3: CASEDIRGFSYGYTF
J: TRBJ1-6; length: 13; V: TRBV4-2; CDR3: CASSQVADSPLHF
J: TRBJ1-1; length: 14; V: TRBV3-1/TRBV3-2; CDR3: CATKTGGANTEAFF
J: TRBJ1-6; length: 17; V: TRBV19; CDR3: CASSPPRTGAGNSPLHF
J: TRBJ1-1; length: 15; V: TRBV18; CDR3: CASSLATGSNTEAFF
J: TRBJ1-4; length: 17; V: TRBV27; CDR3: CASSRTGRGYTNEKLFF
J: TRBJ1-2; length: 13; V: TRBV2; CDR3: CASSPAEVYGYTF
J: TRBJ1-5; length: 13; V: TRBV6-2/TRBV6-3; CDR3: CASSPDRFGAQHF
J: TRBJ1-5; length: 17; V: TRBV4-1; CDR3: CASSQAEPAGYNQPQHF
J: TRBJ2-7; length: 13; V: TRBV7-2; CDR3: CASNHGRADEQYF
J: TRBJ2-7; length: 15; V: TRBV11-1; CDR3: CASNYPGQGIFEQYF
J: TRBJ2-1; length: 14; V: TRBV7-2; CDR3: CASSSTSAGAEQFF
J: TRBJ1-5; length: 15; V: TRBV3-1/TRBV3-2; CDR3: CASSQSTGSNQPQHF
J: TRBJ2-1; length: 15; V: TRBV28; CDR3: CASSLGGGGYNEQFF
J: TRBJ1-2; length: 14; V: TRBV7-8; CDR3: CASSLTGGKDGYTF
J: TRBJ1-3; length: 13; V: TRBV7-7; CDR3: CASSFSPGNTIYF
J: TRBJ2-6; length: 17; V: TRBV9; CDR3: CASSVASAGSGANVLTF
J: TRBJ2-7; length: 15; V: TRBV2; CDR3: CASRVGQATSYEQYF
J: TRBJ1-3; length: 15; V: TRBV5-5; CDR3: CASSLGPYSGNTIYF
J: TRBJ2-1; length: 17; V: TRBV24-1; CDR3: CATSALGMGGAYNEQFF
J: TRBJ2-7; length: 15; V: TRBV19; CDR3: CASSTYRDFSYEQYF
J: TRBJ1-5; length: 19; V: TRBV3-1/TRBV3-2; CDR3: CASSQNYGQGLHSNQPQHF
J: TRBJ1-1; length: 14; V: TRBV7-2; CDR3: CASSLRRQNTEAFF
J: TRBJ2-1; length: 19; V: TRBV7-9; CDR3: CASSSPGDRGPHSYNEQFF
J: TRBJ2-3; length: 15; V: TRBV5-5; CDR3: CASSRSGQGGDTQYF
J: TRBJ1-1; length: 16; V: TRBV6-5; CDR3: CASSSDSQGIRTEAFF
J: TRBJ1-3; length: 15; V: TRBV28; CDR3: CASSLKRTAGNTIYF
J: TRBJ2-1; length: 16; V: TRBV6-6; CDR3: CASSSRTGDSYNEQFF